The 29 T cell receptor beta chains listed next were all sequenced from one sample in a study of blood T cell repertoires in COVID-19. Generated by immunoSEQ multiplex PCR, the TCRdb table keeps only in-frame clones and is missing some. The sample lists roughly 300,000 clones, more than 80% seen once, with more than 6% in the top ten. The material sequenced was peripheral blood. Receptors were obtained from a woman in her twenties or thirties with COVID-19, enrolled during active disease.

J is TRBJ2-7 and V is TRBV19, with a possible D match to TRBD2 (6 bases). V lost 4 bases and J 1 base, leaving 11 bases between the germline ends. Germline V lookup: CDR1 LNHDA, CDR2 SQIVND (reference sequence). This CDR3 spans 14 amino acids. The chain's CDR3 is CASSSGTGSYEQYF. DNA for the CDR3: TGTGCCAGTAGTAGCGGGACGGGGTCCTACGAGCAGTACTTC.

The CDR3 sequence: CASSPGHGQPQHF. In DNA, the CDR3 is TGTGCCAGCAGCCCTGGGCACGGACAGCCCCAGCATTTT. The V gene is TRBV12-3 or TRBV12-4, the J gene TRBJ1-5; D is undetermined. The V end lost 6 bases, the J end lost 7 bases, and 13 bases lay between the germline ends. The CDR3 has 13 residues.

In DNA, the CDR3 is TGTGCCAGCAGCTCGGCTGGAAACACCATATATTTT. The encoded protein is CASSSAGNTIYF. The rearrangement links TRBV12-3 or TRBV12-4 to TRBJ1-3, with D unclear. The CDR3 contains 12 residues. V was pared by 6 bases and J by 2 bases, with 5 bases between.

The CDR3 here is CASSSYVGSNEQYF. The CDR3 nucleotides are TGTGCCAGCAGCTCGTACGTGGGGAGCAACGAGCAGTACTTC. J is TRBJ2-7 and V is TRBV5-5, with D tentatively TRBD2 (5 bases). Trimming left V 3 bases short and J 5 bases short, with 15 bases between. The CDR3 is 14 amino acids. Germline CDR1 reads SGHKS; CDR2 reads YYEKEE (reference sequence).

The chain employs TRBV2 and TRBJ2-1, with 7 bases lining up with TRBD2. In germline, CDR1 is SNHLY, CDR2 FYNNEI. The trim removed 3 bases at V and 6 bases at J, leaving 5 bases unmatched. The CDR3 covers 14 residues. The CDR3 loop reads CASSEPGLPNEQFF. CDR3 DNA sequence: TGTGCCAGCAGTGAGCCGGGACTACCCAATGAGCAGTTCTTC.

In its sample, this clone was seen a few times. The rearrangement joins TRBV3-1 (or the pseudogene TRBV3-2) to TRBJ1-1; the D is unclear. The germline V and J ends were trimmed by 1 base and 6 bases, with 3 bases remaining between them. This CDR3 is 11 amino acids long. Germline loops: CDR1 LGHDT, CDR2 YNNKEL (reference sequence). The chain's CDR3 is CASSQAAEAFF. CDR3 bases: TGTGCCAGCAGCCAAGCCGCTGAAGCTTTCTTT.

V and J are TRBV30 and TRBJ1-4, with D unclear. There are 15 residues in the CDR3. CDR1 is GTSNPN and CDR2 is SVGIG in the germline V gene (reference sequence). V was trimmed by 0 bases and J by 1 base, leaving 9 bases between them. CDR3 nucleotides: TGTGCCTGGAGTGTACCGGGTGAAACTAATGAAAAACTGTTTTTT. This sequence encodes CAWSVPGETNEKLFF.

Notes on this clone: The sample has other DNA sequences that encode this CDR3 too. This chain joins TRBV30 and TRBJ1-5; D might be TRBD1 (6 bases). Germline values: CDR1 GTSNPN, CDR2 SVGIG (reference sequence). Trimming left V 2 bases short and J 6 bases short, with 11 bases between. The CDR3 has 13 residues. CDR3 nucleotides: TGTGCCTGGAGTTCAGGGGTCGGTCAGCCCCAGCATTTT. As protein: CAWSSGVGQPQHF. The whole variable domain, filled in from reference TRBV30 and TRBJ1-5, reads SQTIHQWPATLVQPVGSPLSLECTVEGTSNPNLYWYRQAAGRGLQLLFYSVGIGQISSEVPQNLSASRPQDRQFILSSKKLLLSDSGFYLCAWSSGVGQPQHFGDGTRLSIL.

This clone was counted a few times. This chain connects TRBV9 to TRBJ2-7; D is possibly TRBD1 (9 bases). V was shortened by 4 bases and J by 7 bases, with 18 bases between the two germline ends. Per the germline V gene, CDR1 is SGDLS and CDR2 is YYNGEE. The CDR3 runs 14 residues. The CDR3 region is CASSFRSGTGEQYF. The CDR3 region has the DNA TGTGCCAGCAGCTTCCGTAGCGGGACAGGGGAGCAGTACTTC. The variable domain in full, with the rest retrieved from reference TRBV9 and TRBJ2-7, is DSGVTQTPKHLITATGQRVTLRCSPRSGDLSVYWYQQSLDQGLQFLIQYYNGEERAKGNILERFSAQQFPDLHSELNLSSLELGDSALYFCASSFRSGTGEQYFGPGTRLTVT.

J is TRBJ1-2 and V is TRBV7-9; no clear D. The length of the CDR3 is 16 residues. Germline values: CDR1 SEHNR, CDR2 FQNEAQ (reference sequence). Trimming cost V 4 bases and J 4 bases, with 19 bases left between them. The CDR3 spells CASSSEGSVSRYGYTF. In nucleotides, the CDR3 is TGTGCCAGCAGCTCAGAAGGTAGCGTCAGTCGCTATGGCTACACCTTC. The variable domain in full, completed from reference TRBV7-9 and TRBJ1-2, reads DTGVSQNPRHKITKRGQNVTFRCDPISEHNRLYWYRQTLGQGPEFLTYFQNEAQLEKSRLLSDRFSAERPKGSFSTLEIQRTEQGDSAMYLCASSSEGSVSRYGYTFGSGTRLTVV.

The J gene is TRBJ1-4, the V gene TRBV24-1; TRBD1 aligns across 10 bases. The V and J ends lost 4 bases and 8 bases, in that order; junction bases with no gene match: 6. Germline-derived CDR1 and CDR2 are KGHDR and SFDVKD. The CDR3 has 15 amino acids. The CDR3 loop is CATSDPGQGDEKLFF. CDR3 nucleotides: TGTGCCACCAGTGACCCCGGACAGGGGGACGAAAAACTGTTTTTT.

V usage is TRBV5-4 and J usage is TRBJ2-2; D is unresolved. Between the trimmed V and J ends, which lost 0 bases and 7 bases, there was a span of 10 bases. CDR3 size: 14 residues. Germline lookup yields CDR1 SGHNT and CDR2 YYREEE (reference sequence). The CDR3 sequence is CASSLEPPHGELFF. The CDR3 bases are TGTGCCAGCAGCTTGGAGCCGCCCCACGGGGAGCTGTTTTTT.

The chain's CDR3 is CAISEINRGSYEQYF. The DNA of the CDR3 is TGTGCCATCAGTGAGATTAACCGGGGTAGCTACGAGCAGTACTTC. The chain combines TRBV10-3 with TRBJ2-7; TRBD2 is a possible D gene (5 bases). CDR1 ENHRY and CDR2 SYGVKD come from the germline V gene. This CDR3 region has 15 residues. V lost 2 bases to trimming and J lost 3 bases, with 14 bases between them.

Only a few counts were recorded for this clone. This chain links TRBV5-1 with TRBJ1-2; 8 nucleotides line up with TRBD1. CDR1 is SGHRS, CDR2 YFSETQ, per germline. Trimming removed 4 bases from V and 6 bases from J; junction bases left unmatched: 14. The CDR3 contains 16 residues. CDR3 sequence: CASSQAGIGTGHGYTF. The CDR3 DNA reads as TGCGCCAGCAGCCAGGCTGGAATTGGGACAGGACATGGCTACACCTTC.

The chain combines TRBV7-9 with TRBJ1-2; tentatively, D is TRBD1 (6 bases). The CDR3 runs to 15 residues. The germline CDR1 and CDR2 sequences are SEHNR and FQNEAQ (reference sequence). The ends were cut back, 2 bases at V and 0 bases at J, with 10 bases in the middle. The CDR3 region has the DNA TGTGCCAGCAGCTTACTACAGGGTCCTAACTATGGCTACACCTTC. It yields the protein CASSLLQGPNYGYTF.

The gene calls are TRBV28 and TRBJ1-6; D gene ambiguous. Germline CDR1 MDHEN, CDR2 SYDVKM. CDR3 length: 17 residues. Trimming removed 6 bases at V and 0 bases at J, with 15 bases between. The CDR3 nucleotides are TGTGCCAGCAGCAGCAGGACTTGGAGCTCCTATAATTCACCCCTCCACTTT. Amino acid sequence: CASSSRTWSSYNSPLHF.

On this clone: One end of the junction varies from germline; a read error may be responsible. Other DNA sequences in this specimen translate into the identical CDR3. The chain links TRBV19 to TRBJ1-1; 8 nucleotides agree with TRBD1. The CDR3 length is 14 residues. The germline V gene encodes CDR1 LNHDA and CDR2 SQIVND (reference sequence). This CDR3 reads CASSLDRGNTEAFF. CDR3 nucleotide sequence: TGTGCCAGTAGTCTAGACAGGGGGAACACTGAAGCTTTCTTT.

V and J are TRBV5-1 and TRBJ2-7; 11 positions agree with TRBD1. Unmatched junction bases numbered 5, after V lost 6 bases and J lost 0 bases. Germline V CDR1 and CDR2: SGHRS, YFSETQ. There are 15 residues in the CDR3. The CDR3 loop reads CASNRDRGSSYEQYF. Here the CDR3 DNA reads TGCGCCAGCAACCGGGACAGGGGGAGCTCCTACGAGCAGTACTTC.

The chain carries TRBV28 and TRBJ2-1; maybe TRBD2 (5 bases). Germline CDR1 MDHEN, CDR2 SYDVKM. This CDR3 has 14 residues. V dropped 4 bases and J dropped 4 bases, with 11 bases sitting between them. The CDR3 DNA follows: TGTGCCAGCAGTTCCGGACTGGAGTACAATGAGCAGTTCTTC. Protein: CASSSGLEYNEQFF.

Only a few counts were recorded for this clone. The chain links TRBV4-1 to TRBJ2-7; D may be TRBD1 (7 bases). Germline V lookup: CDR1 MGHRA, CDR2 YSYEKL. The CDR3 length is 13 residues. Trimming left V 4 bases short and J 10 bases short, with 17 bases between. CDR3 in amino acids: CASSLFRGDSQYF. The CDR3 region has the DNA TGCGCCAGCAGCCTTTTCAGGGGGGACAGTCAGTACTTC.

The J gene is TRBJ2-1, the V gene TRBV27; TRBD2 matches at 13 bases. The CDR3 runs to 16 residues. The V and J ends lost 3 bases and 7 bases, in that order; junction bases with no gene match: 6. CDR1 and CDR2 from the germline V gene are MNHEY and SMNVEV (reference sequence). The CDR3 DNA is TGTGCCAGCAGTTTCCTACTAGCGGGAGGGGGTAATGAGCAGTTCTTC. Protein sequence: CASSFLLAGGGNEQFF.

This sequence joins TRBV9 and TRBJ1-1, with D perhaps matching TRBD1 (6 bases). V lost 0 bases and J 4 bases, leaving 10 bases between the germline ends. This CDR3 is 14 amino acids long. In germline, CDR1 is SGDLS, CDR2 YYNGEE. Here the CDR3 DNA reads TGTGCCAGCAGCGTAGATCCAGGGGCCACTGAAGCTTTCTTT. It is translated as CASSVDPGATEAFF.

The V call is TRBV2, the J call TRBJ2-1; 11 nucleotides agree with TRBD1. The CDR3 spans 16 residues. Per the germline V gene, CDR1 is SNHLY and CDR2 is FYNNEI. The V gene end was trimmed by 5 bases and the J gene end by 2 bases; junction bases not matched to a gene: 5. The DNA for the CDR3 is TGTGCCAGCAGTCTGGGGACAGGGGGTACCTACAATGAGCAGTTCTTC. Amino acids: CASSLGTGGTYNEQFF.

This clone turned up a few times. The chain joins TRBV3-1 (or the pseudogene TRBV3-2) to TRBJ2-7; 14 nucleotides agree with TRBD2. The junction had 15 bases not matched to a gene; V was cut back by 3 bases and J by 5 bases. In germline, CDR1 is LGHDT, CDR2 YNNKEL (reference sequence). The CDR3 totals 19 residues. The CDR3, as DNA: TGTGCCAGCAGCCACCGACTCGTGACTAGCGGGAGGGCCGGCGACGAGCAGTACTTC. Translated: CASSHRLVTSGRAGDEQYF.

V is TRBV24-1 and J is TRBJ2-3, with D perhaps matching TRBD2 (6 bases). This CDR3 region has 14 residues. Germline CDR1 KGHDR, CDR2 SFDVKD. V lost 9 bases to trimming and J lost 2 bases, with 14 bases between them. The CDR3 reads CATAQRVDTDTQYF. CDR3 nucleotides: TGTGCCACCGCCCAGCGGGTAGACACAGATACGCAGTATTTT.

The chain recombines TRBV5-1 with TRBJ2-1; 10 bases are a match to TRBD2. V gave up 4 bases and J gave up 6 bases; unmatched junction bases: 1. CDR3 length equals 13 residues. CDR1 SGHRS and CDR2 YFSETQ come from the germline V gene. CDR3 loop: CASSPSGGNEQFF. The CDR3 DNA sequence: TGCGCCAGCAGCCCTAGCGGGGGCAATGAGCAGTTCTTC.

The rearrangement joins TRBV4-1 to TRBJ2-7; a possible D gene is TRBD2 (5 bases). V was shortened by 0 bases and J by 0 bases, with 6 bases between the two germline ends. Germline lookup yields CDR1 MGHRA and CDR2 YSYEKL. This CDR3 comprises 14 residues. As DNA, the CDR3 is TGCGCCAGCAGCCAAGACGACTACTCCTACGAGCAGTACTTC. This gives the protein CASSQDDYSYEQYF.

The CDR3 loop reads CSARVGGTGELFF. CDR3 coding DNA: TGCAGCGCCCGAGTCGGGGGGACCGGGGAGCTGTTTTTT. This chain joins TRBV29-1 and TRBJ2-2; TRBD2 aligns across 7 bases. The J segment lost 5 bases and the V segment lost 7 bases, leaving 7 bases of the junction unmatched. Germline lookup yields CDR1 SQVTM and CDR2 ANQGSEA. This CDR3 is built from 13 residues.

J is TRBJ2-7 and V is TRBV30; 8 nucleotides align to TRBD1. Germline trimming cut 4 bases from V and 2 bases from J; bases unmatched to any gene: 7. Germline CDR1 and CDR2: GTSNPN and SVGIG (reference sequence). The length of the CDR3 is 14 residues. The CDR3 nucleotides are TGTGCCTGGACGTACGGGACAGGAGCCTACGAGCAGTACTTC. It specifies CAWTYGTGAYEQYF.